These 9 T cell receptor beta chains share one sample of origin, sequenced in a study of regulatory T cells in long-lasting Graves disease. To make TCR beta libraries, researchers used iRepertoire HTBI primers and Arm-PCR of CDR3 regions. MiXCR, applied by TCRdb to the multiplex PCR reads, yields one record per CDR3 protein. Of some 450,000 distinct CDR3 sequences in the sample, 23% are singletons; the top ten hold over 25%. This sample's time point: persistent/refractory GD, antithyroid drugs over 5 years with positive TRAb. PBMC RNA served as the TCR library source. Source: peripheral blood mononuclear cells (PBMCs), taken when the disease was refractory, from a patient treated with antithyroid drugs. Source of these receptors: a female donor with Graves disease.

V usage is TRBV20-1 and J usage is TRBJ1-1; D may be TRBD1 (6 bases). CDR3 length: 13 residues. V was shortened by 6 bases and J by 4 bases, with 15 bases between the two germline ends. Germline lookup yields CDR1 DFQATT and CDR2 SNEGSKA (reference sequence). CDR3 protein: CSANGRGGTEAFF. The CDR3 bases are TGCAGTGCCAACGGCAGGGGTGGCACTGAAGCTTTCTTT.

This clonotype has more than one count but fewer than ten. The V gene is TRBV30, the J gene TRBJ1-1; D remains unclear. Trimming stripped 4 bases from V and 7 bases from J, with 7 bases between. Germline V lookup: CDR1 GTSNPN, CDR2 SVGIG (reference sequence). The CDR3 is 10 amino acids. Here the CDR3 DNA reads TGTGCCTGGACCCAAGTTGAAGCTTTCTTT. It is translated as CAWTQVEAFF.

This clonotype was seen more than once but under ten times. This rearrangement joins TRBV5-6 to TRBJ1-5; D possibly corresponds to TRBD1 (6 bases). This CDR3 region has 16 residues. The V end was cut by 2 bases, the J end by 6 bases, with 18 bases between. Germline CDR1 is SGHDT and CDR2 is YYEEEE. The CDR3 loop reads CASSFAASGAGQPQHF. CDR3 nucleotide sequence: TGTGCCAGCAGCTTTGCCGCGTCGGGGGCTGGTCAGCCCCAGCATTTT.

This clonotype was recorded a few times. The rearrangement uses TRBV10-3 and TRBJ1-1; unclear D gene. Germline V gene sequence: CDR1 ENHRY, CDR2 SYGVKD. This CDR3 contains 14 residues. Trimming shortened V by 4 bases and J by 1 base, and 10 bases separated the two germline ends. CDR3 sequence reads: CAISVGVGNTEAFF. CDR3 nucleotide sequence: TGTGCCATCAGTGTGGGAGTGGGGAACACTGAAGCTTTCTTT.

The chain links TRBV19 to TRBJ1-5; D is undetermined. V gave up 3 bases and J gave up 7 bases, with 19 bases separating them. Germline V CDR1 and CDR2: LNHDA, SQIVND (reference sequence). The CDR3 covers 16 residues. The CDR3 DNA sequence: TGTGCCAGTAGTATTGGTGTCGGCTCTCCGCCCCAGCCCCAGCATTTT. Encoded protein: CASSIGVGSPPQPQHF. The full variable domain, its missing parts supplied by reference TRBV19 and TRBJ1-5, is DGGITQSPKYLFRKEGQNVTLSCEQNLNHDAMYWYRQDPGQGLRLIYYSQIVNDFQKGDIAEGYSVSREKKESFPLTVTSAQKNPTAFYLCASSIGVGSPPQPQHFGDGTRLSIL.

This clonotype has just a few counts. V gene TRBV20-1 combines with J gene TRBJ1-5; tentative D call: TRBD1 (6 bases). V was pared by 0 bases and J by 6 bases, with 15 bases between. The CDR3 length is 15 residues. CDR1 DFQATT and CDR2 SNEGSKA come from the germline V gene (reference sequence). The CDR3 bases are TGCAGTGCTAGAGATCACGGGTCGGGGGCTCAGCCCCAGCATTTT. This codes for CSARDHGSGAQPQHF.

The J gene is TRBJ2-1, the V gene TRBV5-1; 9 bases are a match to TRBD2. The CDR3 runs to 15 residues. The trim removed 5 bases at V and 4 bases at J, leaving 7 bases unmatched. The V gene's germline CDR1 is SGHRS and CDR2 YFSETQ. The CDR3: CASRPGTSRYNEQFF. Written as DNA, the CDR3 is TGCGCCAGCAGACCCGGGACTAGCAGATACAATGAGCAGTTCTTC. Full variable domain (remainder filled in from reference TRBV5-1 and TRBJ2-1): KAGVTQTPRYLIKTRGQQVTLSCSPISGHRSVSWYQQTPGQGLQFLFEYFSETQRNKGNFPGRFSGRQFSNSRSEMNVSTLELGDSALYLCASRPGTSRYNEQFFGPGTRLTVL.

Of note for this clonotype: Possible read error: a much larger clone is one base away. The rearrangement links TRBV6-2 or TRBV6-3 to TRBJ1-4; no clear D. Germline values: CDR1 MNHEY, CDR2 SVGEGT. Trimming left V 0 bases short and J 3 bases short, with 14 bases between. CDR3 size: 17 residues. Written as DNA, the CDR3 is TGTGCCAGCAGTTACTCGAGTTTGAGGAAATCTAATGAAAAACTGTTTTTT. Amino acid sequence: CASSYSSLRKSNEKLFF.

A few counts support this clonotype. The chain links TRBV19 to TRBJ2-5; D not certain. The CDR3 is made up of 11 amino acids. Deletions cut 8 bases from V and 5 bases from J, with 9 bases between. Germline CDR1 and CDR2: LNHDA and SQIVND (reference sequence). CDR3 loop: CASGGGETQYF. The CDR3 DNA sequence: TGTGCCAGTGGTGGCGGTGAGACCCAGTACTTC.